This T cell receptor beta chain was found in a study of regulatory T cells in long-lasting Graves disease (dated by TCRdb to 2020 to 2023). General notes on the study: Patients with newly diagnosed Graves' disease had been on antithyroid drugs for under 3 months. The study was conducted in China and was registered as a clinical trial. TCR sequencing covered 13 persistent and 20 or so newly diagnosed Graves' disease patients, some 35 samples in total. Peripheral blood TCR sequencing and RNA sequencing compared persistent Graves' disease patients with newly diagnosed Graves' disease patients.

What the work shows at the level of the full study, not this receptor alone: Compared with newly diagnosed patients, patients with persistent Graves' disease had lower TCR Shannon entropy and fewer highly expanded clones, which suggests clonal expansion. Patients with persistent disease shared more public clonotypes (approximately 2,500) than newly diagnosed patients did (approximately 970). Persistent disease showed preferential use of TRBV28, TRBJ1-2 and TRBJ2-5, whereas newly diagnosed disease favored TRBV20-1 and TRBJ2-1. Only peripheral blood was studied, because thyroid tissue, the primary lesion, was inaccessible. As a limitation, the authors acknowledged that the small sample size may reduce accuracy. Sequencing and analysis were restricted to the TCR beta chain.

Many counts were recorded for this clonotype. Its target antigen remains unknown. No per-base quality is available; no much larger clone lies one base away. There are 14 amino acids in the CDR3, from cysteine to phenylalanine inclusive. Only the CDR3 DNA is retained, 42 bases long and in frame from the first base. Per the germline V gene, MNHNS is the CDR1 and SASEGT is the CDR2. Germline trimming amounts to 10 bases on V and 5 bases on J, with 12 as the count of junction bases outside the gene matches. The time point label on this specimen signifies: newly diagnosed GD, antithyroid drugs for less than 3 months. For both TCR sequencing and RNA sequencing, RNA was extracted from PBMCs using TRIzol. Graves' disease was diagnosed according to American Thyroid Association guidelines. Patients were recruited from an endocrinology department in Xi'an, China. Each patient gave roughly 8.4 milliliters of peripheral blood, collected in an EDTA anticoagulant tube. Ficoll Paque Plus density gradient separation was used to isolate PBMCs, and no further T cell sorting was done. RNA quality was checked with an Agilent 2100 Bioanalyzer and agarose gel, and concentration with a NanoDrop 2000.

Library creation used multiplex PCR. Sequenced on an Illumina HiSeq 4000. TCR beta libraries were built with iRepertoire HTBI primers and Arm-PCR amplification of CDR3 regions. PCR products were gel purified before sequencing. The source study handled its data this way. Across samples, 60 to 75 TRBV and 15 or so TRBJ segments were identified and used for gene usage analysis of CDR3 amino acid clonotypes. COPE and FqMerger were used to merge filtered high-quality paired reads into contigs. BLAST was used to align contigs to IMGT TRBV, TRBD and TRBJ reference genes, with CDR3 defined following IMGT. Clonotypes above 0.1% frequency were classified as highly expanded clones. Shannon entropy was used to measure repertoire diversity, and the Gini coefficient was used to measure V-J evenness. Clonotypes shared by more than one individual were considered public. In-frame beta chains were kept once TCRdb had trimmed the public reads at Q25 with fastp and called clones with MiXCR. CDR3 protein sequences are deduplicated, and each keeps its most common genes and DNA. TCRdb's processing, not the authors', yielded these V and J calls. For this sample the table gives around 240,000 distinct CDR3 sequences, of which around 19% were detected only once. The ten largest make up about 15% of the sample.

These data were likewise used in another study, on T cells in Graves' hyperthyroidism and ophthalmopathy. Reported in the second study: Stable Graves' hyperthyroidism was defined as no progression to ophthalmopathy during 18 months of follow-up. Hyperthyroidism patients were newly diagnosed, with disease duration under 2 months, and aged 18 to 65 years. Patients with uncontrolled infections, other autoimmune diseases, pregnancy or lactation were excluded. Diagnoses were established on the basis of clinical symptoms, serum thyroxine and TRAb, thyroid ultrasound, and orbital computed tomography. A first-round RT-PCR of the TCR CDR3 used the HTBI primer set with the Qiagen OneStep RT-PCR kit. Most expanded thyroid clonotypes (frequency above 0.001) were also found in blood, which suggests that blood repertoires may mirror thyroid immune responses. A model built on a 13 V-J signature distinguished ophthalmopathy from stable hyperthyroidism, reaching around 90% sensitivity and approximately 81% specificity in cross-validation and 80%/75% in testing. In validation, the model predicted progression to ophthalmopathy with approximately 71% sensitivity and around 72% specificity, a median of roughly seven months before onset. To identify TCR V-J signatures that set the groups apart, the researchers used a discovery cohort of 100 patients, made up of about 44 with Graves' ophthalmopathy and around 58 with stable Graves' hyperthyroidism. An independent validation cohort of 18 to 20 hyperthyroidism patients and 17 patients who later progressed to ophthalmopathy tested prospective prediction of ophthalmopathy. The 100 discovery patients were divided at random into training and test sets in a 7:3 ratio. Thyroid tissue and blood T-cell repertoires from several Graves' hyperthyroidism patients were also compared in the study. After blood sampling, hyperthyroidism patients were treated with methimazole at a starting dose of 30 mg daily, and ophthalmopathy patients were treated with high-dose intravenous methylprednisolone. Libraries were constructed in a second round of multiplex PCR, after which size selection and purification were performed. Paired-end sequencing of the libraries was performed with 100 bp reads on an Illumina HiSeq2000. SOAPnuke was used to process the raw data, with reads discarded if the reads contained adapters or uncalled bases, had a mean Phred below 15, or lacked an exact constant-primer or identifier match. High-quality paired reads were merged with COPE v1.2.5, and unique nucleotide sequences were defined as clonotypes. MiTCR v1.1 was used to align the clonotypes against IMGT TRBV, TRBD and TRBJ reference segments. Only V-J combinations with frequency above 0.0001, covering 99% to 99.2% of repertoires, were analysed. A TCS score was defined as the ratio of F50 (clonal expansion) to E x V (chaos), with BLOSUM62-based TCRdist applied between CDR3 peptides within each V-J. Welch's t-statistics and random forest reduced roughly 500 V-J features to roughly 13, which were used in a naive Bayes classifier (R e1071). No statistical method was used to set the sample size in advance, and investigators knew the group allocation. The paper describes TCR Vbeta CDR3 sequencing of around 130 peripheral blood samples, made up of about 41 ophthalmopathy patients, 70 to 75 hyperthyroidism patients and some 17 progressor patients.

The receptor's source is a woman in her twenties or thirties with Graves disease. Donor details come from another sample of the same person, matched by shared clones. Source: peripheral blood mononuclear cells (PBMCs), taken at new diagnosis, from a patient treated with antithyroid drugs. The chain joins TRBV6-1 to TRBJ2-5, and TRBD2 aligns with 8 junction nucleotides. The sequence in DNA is TGTGCCACCGGACGGGGGGGGCCGTCTGAGACCCAGTACTTC. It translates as CATGRGGPSETQYF.